This T cell receptor (beta chain) was retrieved from a study of neurological immune-mediated disorders. This CDR3 contains 15 residues. V lost 10 bases and J lost 2; bases outside the gene matches: 10. Germline V lookup: CDR1 ENHRY, CDR2 SYGVKD. The time point: longitudinal time-point 2. The sample holds many counts of this clonotype. The authors produced cDNA by 5'RACE using 10-nucleotide random UMIs. Every sequencing run produced over 170 million TCR-beta sequences that came from 15-18 subjects. TCRdb itself ran the 5' RACE reads through MiXCR, one entry per CDR3 protein. The sample carries about 80,000 distinct CDR3 sequences, 5% to 6.5% recorded once.

Sequencing input: PBMCs. The gene calls are TRBV10-3 and TRBJ2-2, with 7 bases matching TRBD1. This clonotype originated in a woman aged 55 to 70 with multiple sclerosis. The CDR3 bases are TGTGCCAGCGGTGCCGGGACAGACAACACCGGGGAGCTGTTTTTT. Translation gives CASGAGTDNTGELFF.